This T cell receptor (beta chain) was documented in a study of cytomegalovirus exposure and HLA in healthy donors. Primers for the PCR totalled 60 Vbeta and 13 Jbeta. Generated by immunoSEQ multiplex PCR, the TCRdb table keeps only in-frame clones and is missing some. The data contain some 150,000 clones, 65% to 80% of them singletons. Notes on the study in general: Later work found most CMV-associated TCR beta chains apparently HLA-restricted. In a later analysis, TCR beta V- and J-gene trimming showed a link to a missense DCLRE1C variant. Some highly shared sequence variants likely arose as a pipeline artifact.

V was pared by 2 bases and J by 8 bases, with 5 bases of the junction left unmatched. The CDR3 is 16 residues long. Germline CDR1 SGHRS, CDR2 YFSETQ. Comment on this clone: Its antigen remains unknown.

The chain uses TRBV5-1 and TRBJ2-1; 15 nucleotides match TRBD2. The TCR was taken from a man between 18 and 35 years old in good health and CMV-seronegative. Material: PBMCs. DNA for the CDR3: TGCGCCAGCAGCTTCGGACTAGCGGGGGGGAGGGATGAGCAGTTCTTC. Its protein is CASSFGLAGGRDEQFF.